The 25 T cell receptor beta chains reported below all come from one sample, sequenced in a study of T cell repertoires in cytomegalovirus infection. Which antigens these TCRs recognize remains unknown. TCRdb re-analysed the reads in MiXCR, keeping a single row per CDR3 protein. This sample yields hundreds of thousands of distinct CDR3 sequences, of which 30% to 40% are seen a single time; roughly 18% belongs to the top ten. The source was cultured PBMCs, collected from culture after CMV antigen stimulation. The receptors stem from a human donor in good health (CMV status not recorded). Some clones in this sample may be carry-over from other donors' samples.

The chain recombines TRBV6-6 with TRBJ2-7; 8 bases fit TRBD2. Germline V gene sequence: CDR1 MNHNY, CDR2 SVGAGI (reference sequence). The CDR3 loop spans 12 amino acids. With 6 bases clipped from V and 6 bases from J, the junction kept 4 bases outside the gene matches. The CDR3 bases are TGTGCCAGCAGGGACGGGGGGGGCGAGCAGTACTTC. Translating it yields CASRDGGGEQYF.

As to this clonotype: One junction end disagrees with the germline gene, perhaps due to a read error. V usage is TRBV20-1 and J usage is TRBJ2-7, with no clear D. The germline V gene has CDR1 DFQATT and CDR2 SNEGSKA (reference sequence). The CDR3 runs 11 residues. The CDR3, as DNA: TGCAGTGGTAGACGGTCGGTGGAGCAGTACTTC. The encoded protein is CSGRRSVEQYF.

This clonotype occurred a few times. The V and J genes are TRBV5-1 and TRBJ2-5; TRBD1 matches at 7 bases. The trim removed 0 bases at V and 5 bases at J, leaving 7 bases unmatched. CDR1 is SGHRS, CDR2 YFSETQ, per germline. The CDR3 has 15 residues. CDR3 sequence reads: CASSLGQGQWETQYF. Here the CDR3 DNA reads TGCGCCAGCAGCTTGGGACAGGGCCAGTGGGAGACCCAGTACTTC. The full variable domain, its missing parts supplied by reference TRBV5-1 and TRBJ2-5, is KAGVTQTPRYLIKTRGQQVTLSCSPISGHRSVSWYQQTPGQGLQFLFEYFSETQRNKGNFPGRFSGRQFSNSRSEMNVSTLELGDSALYLCASSLGQGQWETQYFGPGTRLLVL.

The rearrangement links TRBV7-9 to TRBJ2-7; D is possibly TRBD2 (6 bases). With 5 bases removed from V and 1 base from J, the gap between germline ends came to 12 bases. The CDR3 is 14 residues long. Germline values: CDR1 SEHNR, CDR2 FQNEAQ (reference sequence). The CDR3: CASSPSVRSYEQYF. DNA for the CDR3: TGTGCCAGCAGCCCTAGCGTTCGATCCTACGAGCAGTACTTC.

The chain has TRBV20-1 and TRBJ1-5; TRBD1 might be the D (5 bases). Per the germline V gene, CDR1 is DFQATT and CDR2 is SNEGSKA (reference sequence). CDR3 size: 14 residues. V gave up 0 bases and J gave up 4 bases, with 10 bases separating them. Written as DNA, the CDR3 is TGCAGTGCTAGAGATTCCCAGGGTAATCAGCCCCAGCATTTT. Protein: CSARDSQGNQPQHF.

The V and J genes are TRBV6-6 and TRBJ1-2; D call uncertain. The germline V gene has CDR1 MNHNY and CDR2 SVGAGI (reference sequence). V gave up 3 bases and J gave up 0 bases, with 17 bases separating them. This CDR3 contains 17 residues. The CDR3: CASSYGPTPKTNYGYTF. CDR3 nucleotide sequence: TGTGCCAGCAGTTATGGTCCAACCCCAAAGACTAACTATGGCTACACCTTC.

The chain employs TRBV10-3 and TRBJ1-2, with D perhaps TRBD1 (5 bases). The V and J ends lost 7 bases and 8 bases respectively, with 32 bases between them. There are 18 residues in the CDR3. Germline loops: CDR1 ENHRY, CDR2 SYGVKD. CDR3 amino acids: CAIKSEGTLAGASRGYTF. CDR3 coding DNA: TGTGCCATCAAGTCTGAGGGGACGCTCGCGGGTGCATCGAGGGGCTACACCTTC.

The chain carries TRBV6-1 and TRBJ2-1; D gene uncertain. CDR3 length: 12 amino acids. The germline V and J ends were trimmed by 6 bases and 6 bases, with 9 bases remaining between them. The germline V gene encodes CDR1 MNHNS and CDR2 SASEGT. Here the CDR3 DNA reads TGTGCCAGCAGGAGATCATCCAATGAGCAGTTCTTC. Residues: CASRRSSNEQFF.

The CDR3 spells CASSPDPRPTYSPLHF. The DNA for the CDR3 is TGTGCCAGCAGTCCCGACCCCCGCCCGACCTATTCACCCCTCCACTTT. J is TRBJ1-6 and V is TRBV6-6; D gene ambiguous. V lost 5 bases, J lost 8 bases, and 19 bases lay in between. Germline V lookup: CDR1 MNHNY, CDR2 SVGAGI (reference sequence). The CDR3 is 16 amino acids.

The V call is TRBV29-1, the J call TRBJ2-2; 7 bases fit TRBD2. Trimming removed 6 bases from V and 6 bases from J; junction bases left unmatched: 1. CDR1 and CDR2 (germline): SQVTM, ANQGSEA. This CDR3 contains 11 residues. CDR3 sequence (DNA): TGCAGCGTACTAGCGTCCGGGGAGCTGTTTTTT. Amino acid sequence: CSVLASGELFF.

This CDR3 reads CAISWDNLYGYTF. The DNA of the CDR3 is TGTGCCATCAGCTGGGACAACCTTTATGGCTACACCTTC. The rearrangement uses TRBV10-3 and TRBJ1-2; D possibly corresponds to TRBD1 (6 bases). The V gene lost 6 bases and the J gene lost 5 bases, with 13 bases spanning the gap. Per the germline V gene, CDR1 is ENHRY and CDR2 is SYGVKD. There are 13 residues in the CDR3.

This clonotype was seen a handful of times. The V gene is TRBV7-2, the J gene TRBJ2-5; D is undetermined. The CDR3 totals 15 residues. Germline CDR1 SGHTA, CDR2 FQGNSA. The V gene lost 3 bases and the J gene lost 2 bases, with 13 bases spanning the gap. CDR3 amino acids: CASSFSITEQETQYF. The CDR3, as DNA: TGTGCCAGCAGCTTTTCGATAACCGAACAAGAGACCCAGTACTTC.

V usage is TRBV6-6 and J usage is TRBJ2-7; D might be TRBD1 or TRBD2, each matching 5 bases. Trimming removed 7 bases from V and 0 bases from J, with 16 bases in between. This CDR3 comprises 15 residues. Germline CDR1 MNHNY, CDR2 SVGAGI (reference sequence). The CDR3 DNA reads as TGTGCCAGCATGAGGGACCGGAGTTTCTCCTACGAGCAGTACTTC. Its protein product is CASMRDRSFSYEQYF.

There are a few counts of this clonotype. The chain joins TRBV7-2 to TRBJ2-7, with 7 bases matching TRBD2. The CDR3 extends over 15 amino acids. From germline, CDR1 is SGHTA and CDR2 FQGNSA. The ends lost 6 bases at V and 2 bases at J; junction bases unmatched: 10. The CDR3 here is CASRPGGAGTYEQYF. The DNA of the CDR3 is TGTGCCAGCAGGCCTGGGGGAGCGGGGACCTACGAGCAGTACTTC.

The V gene is TRBV5-6, the J gene TRBJ2-5; 8 bases fit TRBD1. The V gene's germline CDR1 is SGHDT and CDR2 YYEEEE. The junction had 13 bases not matched to a gene; V was cut back by 5 bases and J by 7 bases. This CDR3 has 15 residues. The CDR3 nucleotides read TGTGCCAGCAGTATGGGGGGACAGGCCTGGTGGACCCAGTACTTC. This translates into CASSMGGQAWWTQYF.

This clonotype has a count of ten or more. The rearrangement uses TRBV7-2 and TRBJ1-1; 8 nucleotides align to TRBD1. CDR1 and CDR2 from the germline V gene are SGHTA and FQGNSA. This CDR3 comprises 16 residues. J was trimmed by 11 bases and V by 2 bases; bases with no gene match: 16. CDR3: CASSLRYPGGKGEAFF. CDR3 nucleotide sequence: TGTGCCAGCAGCTTAAGGTACCCAGGGGGCAAGGGAGAGGCTTTCTTT.

In this sample, this clonotype turned up many times. V is TRBV7-2 and J is TRBJ1-2; D perhaps matches TRBD1 (5 bases). Germline assignment: CDR1 SGHTA and CDR2 FQGNSA. V lost 6 bases to trimming and J lost 5 bases, with 16 bases between them. CDR3 size: 14 residues. The CDR3 nucleotides read TGTGCCAGCAGTCACCGGGACGTAGTATATGGCTACACCTTC. Translating gives CASSHRDVVYGYTF. Using reference TRBV7-2 and TRBJ1-2 for the parts outside the CDR3, the full variable domain is GAGVSQSPSNKVTEKGKDVELRCDPISGHTALYWYRQSLGQGLEFLIYFQGNSAPDKSGLPSDRFSAERTGGSVSTLTIQRTQQEDSAVYLCASSHRDVVYGYTFGSGTRLTVV.

This sequence joins TRBV7-2 and TRBJ1-4; 7 bases agree with TRBD1. V shed 0 bases and J 4 bases; nucleotides not matched to a gene: 8. In germline, CDR1 is SGHTA, CDR2 FQGNSA. There are 17 residues in the CDR3. CDR3 loop: CASSLAGQSGLNEKLFF. CDR3 DNA sequence: TGTGCCAGCAGCTTAGCGGGACAGTCAGGGCTTAATGAAAAACTGTTTTTT.

This clonotype has just a few counts. Here the CDR3 DNA reads TGCGCCAGCAGCCAACGCGGGAGAGGGGTGCGAGAGACCCAGTACTTC. This codes for CASSQRGRGVRETQYF. The V and J genes are TRBV4-1 and TRBJ2-5; 7 positions agree with TRBD2. Germline lookup yields CDR1 MGHRA and CDR2 YSYEKL. The V gene end was trimmed by 2 bases and the J gene end by 4 bases; junction bases not matched to a gene: 10. This CDR3 comprises 16 residues.

As to this clonotype: The junction departs from the called germline gene at one end, perhaps through a read error. The CDR3 sequence: CASRHERRRGYNDQFF. For the CDR3, the DNA is TGTGCCAGCAGGCATGAACGCCGCCGGGGCTACAATGATCAGTTCTTC. The gene calls are TRBV27 and TRBJ2-1; D could derive from TRBD1 or TRBD2 (5 bases each). The CDR3 is made up of 16 amino acids. CDR1 and CDR2 (germline): MNHEY, SMNVEV (reference sequence).

This clonotype was counted many times. The chain links TRBV7-2 to TRBJ2-1, with a possible D match to TRBD1 (6 bases). The V end was cut by 5 bases, the J end by 2 bases, with 10 bases between. The CDR3 runs 14 residues. Per germline, CDR1 SGHTA and CDR2 FQGNSA. The CDR3 DNA sequence: TGTGCCAGCAGCCGAGCAGGGGCCTACAATGAGCAGTTCTTC. Encoded protein: CASSRAGAYNEQFF.

The chain has TRBV5-1 and TRBJ2-1; D is perhaps TRBD1 (5 bases). CDR1 and CDR2 from the germline V gene are SGHRS and YFSETQ. Trimming stripped 4 bases from V and 8 bases from J, with 16 bases between. The length of the CDR3 is 14 residues. As DNA, the CDR3 is TGCGCCAGCAGCCAAGGTACAGGTACGCATGAGCAGTTCTTC. Protein: CASSQGTGTHEQFF.

This clonotype was recorded many times. The chain couples TRBV7-2 to TRBJ1-5; no definite D call. With 1 base removed from V and 2 bases from J, the gap between germline ends came to 9 bases. Looked up from germline, CDR1 is SGHTA and CDR2 is FQGNSA. The length of the CDR3 is 15 residues. For the CDR3, the DNA is TGTGCCAGCAGCTTAGTGGCTGGGGGCAATCAGCCCCAGCATTTT. It codes for CASSLVAGGNQPQHF.

The J gene is TRBJ2-1, the V gene TRBV6-2 or TRBV6-3; unclear D gene. V shed 5 bases and J shed 7 bases, with 21 bases lying between them. This CDR3 is built from 16 residues. CDR1 and CDR2 (germline): MNHEY, SVGEGT. The CDR3 DNA is TGTGCCAGCAGTCTGTCTGTGACCCACCCGAGAAATGAGCAGTTCTTC. Translated, it gives CASSLSVTHPRNEQFF.

This clonotype turned up a few times. The chain has TRBV7-9 and TRBJ2-1, with 7 bases fitting TRBD2. Unmatched junction bases numbered 11, after V lost 5 bases and J lost 7 bases. Germline V gene sequence: CDR1 SEHNR, CDR2 FQNEAQ (reference sequence). The CDR3 has 15 amino acids. In nucleotides, the CDR3 is TGTGCCAGCAGCCCCCGGGGGGTAAGAGAAAATGAGCAGTTCTTC. Translation: CASSPRGVRENEQFF.